The entry that follows covers one T cell receptor (beta chain) sequence. As yet, its antigen is unknown. This specimen belongs to a study of beta chain features in type 1 diabetes. Study-wide results and limits: Researchers cautioned that cDNA sequencing could over-represent cells with high TCR expression. Moderate yet significant TCRB CDR3 shortening was seen in Type 1 diabetes patients in all four CD4+ subsets.

V lost 0 bases, J lost 8 bases, and 10 bases stayed unmatched. This CDR3 comprises 16 residues. CDR1 and CDR2 (germline): MNHEY, SVGAGI. Sequenced material consisted of expressed TCRB transcripts (all of the isolated RNA was reverse transcribed). Reads from naive, central memory and regulatory T cell samples averaged approximately 3.7 million. Method: immunoSEQ multiplex PCR; TCRdb's copy keeps in-frame clones and lacks some. Of more than 300,000 clones listed, about 10% are singletons. This chain uses TRBV6-5 with TRBJ2-1; 7 bases fit TRBD2. The sample consisted of central memory CD4+ T cells from blood. The sequence came from a man younger than 45 with type 1 diabetes. The CDR3 sequence is CASSYSSAGKKDEQFF. CDR3 nucleotide sequence: TGTGCCAGCAGTTACTCATCAGCGGGGAAGAAGGATGAGCAGTTCTTC.